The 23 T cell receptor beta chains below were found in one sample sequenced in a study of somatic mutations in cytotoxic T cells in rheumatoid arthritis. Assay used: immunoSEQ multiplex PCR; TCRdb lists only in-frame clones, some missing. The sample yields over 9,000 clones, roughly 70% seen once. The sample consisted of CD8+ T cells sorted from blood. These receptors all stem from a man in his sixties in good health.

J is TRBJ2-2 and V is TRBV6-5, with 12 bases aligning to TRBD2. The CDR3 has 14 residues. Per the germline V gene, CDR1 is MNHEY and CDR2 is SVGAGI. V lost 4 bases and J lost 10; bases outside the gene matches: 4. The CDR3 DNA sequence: TGTGCCAGCAGTTCGACTAGCGGGAGACCGGAGCTGTTTTTT. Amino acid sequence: CASSSTSGRPELFF.

The DNA for the CDR3 is TGTGCCAGCAGCGTAGAGGCGGAGTATGAGCAGTTCTTC. It codes for CASSVEAEYEQFF. The rearrangement uses TRBV9 and TRBJ2-1, with D uncertain. The CDR3 runs to 13 residues. The V end was cut by 0 bases, the J end by 8 bases, with 9 bases between. Germline V lookup: CDR1 SGDLS, CDR2 YYNGEE.

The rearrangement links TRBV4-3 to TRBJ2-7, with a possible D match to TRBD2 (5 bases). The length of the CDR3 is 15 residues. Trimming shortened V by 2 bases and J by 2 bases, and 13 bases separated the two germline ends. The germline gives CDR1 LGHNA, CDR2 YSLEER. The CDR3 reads CASSQWAGITYEQYF. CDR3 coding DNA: TGCGCCAGCAGCCAATGGGCGGGTATAACCTACGAGCAGTACTTC.

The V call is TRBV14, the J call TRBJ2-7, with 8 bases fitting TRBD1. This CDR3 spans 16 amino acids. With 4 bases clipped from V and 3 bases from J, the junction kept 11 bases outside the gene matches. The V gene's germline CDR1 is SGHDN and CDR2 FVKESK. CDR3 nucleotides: TGTGCCAGCAGCCGGACAGGGATGGTCTCCTACTACGAGCAGTACTTC. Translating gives CASSRTGMVSYYEQYF.

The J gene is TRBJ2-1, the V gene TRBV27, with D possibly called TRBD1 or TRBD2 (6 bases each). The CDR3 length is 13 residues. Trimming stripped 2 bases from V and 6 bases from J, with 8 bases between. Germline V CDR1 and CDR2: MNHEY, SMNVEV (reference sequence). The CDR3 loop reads CASSLGGGNEQFF. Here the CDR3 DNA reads TGTGCCAGCAGTTTAGGAGGGGGCAATGAGCAGTTCTTC.

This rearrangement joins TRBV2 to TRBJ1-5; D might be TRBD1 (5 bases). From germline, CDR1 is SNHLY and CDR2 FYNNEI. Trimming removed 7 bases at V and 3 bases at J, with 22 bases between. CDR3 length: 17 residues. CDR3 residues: CASNHSRAGRDNQPQHF. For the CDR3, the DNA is TGTGCCAGCAATCACTCGCGTGCAGGGAGGGACAATCAGCCCCAGCATTTT.

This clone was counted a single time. CDR3 amino acids: CAWEQTGALTGELFF. The CDR3 DNA follows: TGTGCCTGGGAACAGACAGGGGCCCTCACCGGGGAGCTGTTTTTT. This chain joins TRBV30 and TRBJ2-2; 8 bases align to TRBD1. Germline V gene lookup returns CDR1 GTSNPN and CDR2 SVGIG (reference sequence). V shed 5 bases and J 4 bases; nucleotides not matched to a gene: 9. The CDR3 covers 15 residues.

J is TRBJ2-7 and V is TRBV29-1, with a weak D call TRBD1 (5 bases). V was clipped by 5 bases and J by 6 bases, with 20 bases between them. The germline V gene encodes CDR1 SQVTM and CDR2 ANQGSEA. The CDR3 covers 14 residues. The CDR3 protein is CSVTPQGIAREQYF. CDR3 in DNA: TGCAGCGTTACACCTCAGGGAATTGCTCGCGAGCAGTACTTC.

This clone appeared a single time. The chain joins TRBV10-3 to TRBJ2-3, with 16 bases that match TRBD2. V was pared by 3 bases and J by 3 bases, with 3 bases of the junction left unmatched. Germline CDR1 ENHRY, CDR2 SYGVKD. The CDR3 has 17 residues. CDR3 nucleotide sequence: TGTGCCATCAGTGACCCGGGACTAGCGGGGGGGACAGATACGCAGTATTTT. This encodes CAISDPGLAGGTDTQYF.

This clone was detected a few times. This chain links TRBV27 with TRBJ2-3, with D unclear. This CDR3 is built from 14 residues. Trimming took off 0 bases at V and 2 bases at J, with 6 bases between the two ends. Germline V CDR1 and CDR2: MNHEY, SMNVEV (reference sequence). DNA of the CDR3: TGTGCCAGCAGTTTATCGACATACACAGATACGCAGTATTTT. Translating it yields CASSLSTYTDTQYF.

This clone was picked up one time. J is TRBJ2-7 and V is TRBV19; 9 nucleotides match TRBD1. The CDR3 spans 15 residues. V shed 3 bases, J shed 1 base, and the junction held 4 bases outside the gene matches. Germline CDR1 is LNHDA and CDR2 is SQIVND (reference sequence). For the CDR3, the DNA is TGTGCCAGTAGTATCCTGGGACAGGGATCCTACGAGCAGTACTTC. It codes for CASSILGQGSYEQYF. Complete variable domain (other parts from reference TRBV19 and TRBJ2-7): DGGITQSPKYLFRKEGQNVTLSCEQNLNHDAMYWYRQDPGQGLRLIYYSQIVNDFQKGDIAEGYSVSREKKESFPLTVTSAQKNPTAFYLCASSILGQGSYEQYFGPGTRLTVT.

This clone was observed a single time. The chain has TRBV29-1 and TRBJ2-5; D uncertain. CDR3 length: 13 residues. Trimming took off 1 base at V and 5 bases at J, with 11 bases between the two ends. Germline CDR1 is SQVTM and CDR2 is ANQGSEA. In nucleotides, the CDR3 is TGCAGCGTTGAAGTAGATCAGTCTGAGACCCAGTACTTC. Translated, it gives CSVEVDQSETQYF.

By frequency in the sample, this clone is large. The CDR3 loop is CASSLLPGLSYEQYF. The CDR3, as DNA: TGTGCCAGCAGTTTACTCCCAGGGTTATCCTACGAGCAGTACTTC. V and J are TRBV27 and TRBJ2-7, with D perhaps TRBD1 (5 bases). The CDR3 consists of 15 residues. Per germline, CDR1 MNHEY and CDR2 SMNVEV (reference sequence). The V end was cut by 2 bases, the J end by 1 base, with 12 bases between.

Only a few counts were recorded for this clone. The CDR3 DNA sequence: TGTGCCAGCAGCGTAGAGGACACATTCACTGAAGCTTTCTTT. Its protein product is CASSVEDTFTEAFF. The chain employs TRBV9 and TRBJ1-1; D might be TRBD1 (5 bases). The CDR3 covers 14 residues. The germline V gene has CDR1 SGDLS and CDR2 YYNGEE. The V and J ends lost 0 bases and 4 bases respectively, with 10 bases between them. Full variable domain (missing parts from reference TRBV9 and TRBJ1-1): DSGVTQTPKHLITATGQRVTLRCSPRSGDLSVYWYQQSLDQGLQFLIQYYNGEERAKGNILERFSAQQFPDLHSELNLSSLELGDSALYFCASSVEDTFTEAFFGQGTRLTVV.

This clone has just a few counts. The CDR3: CASSKYYEQYF. CDR3 DNA sequence: TGTGCCAGCAGTAAATACTACGAGCAGTACTTC. This chain uses TRBV28 with TRBJ2-7; D is unresolved. V was cut by 5 bases and J by 3 bases, with 5 bases left in between. The CDR3 covers 11 residues. Germline V lookup: CDR1 MDHEN, CDR2 SYDVKM.

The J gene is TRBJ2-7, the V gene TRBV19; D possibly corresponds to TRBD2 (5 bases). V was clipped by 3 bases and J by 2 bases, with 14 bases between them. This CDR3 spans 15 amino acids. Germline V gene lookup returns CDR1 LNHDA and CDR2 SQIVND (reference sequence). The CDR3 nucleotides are TGTGCCAGTAGTATTACGGGGAATCTGGCCTACGAGCAGTACTTC. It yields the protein CASSITGNLAYEQYF. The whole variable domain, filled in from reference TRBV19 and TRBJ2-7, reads DGGITQSPKYLFRKEGQNVTLSCEQNLNHDAMYWYRQDPGQGLRLIYYSQIVNDFQKGDIAEGYSVSREKKESFPLTVTSAQKNPTAFYLCASSITGNLAYEQYFGPGTRLTVT.

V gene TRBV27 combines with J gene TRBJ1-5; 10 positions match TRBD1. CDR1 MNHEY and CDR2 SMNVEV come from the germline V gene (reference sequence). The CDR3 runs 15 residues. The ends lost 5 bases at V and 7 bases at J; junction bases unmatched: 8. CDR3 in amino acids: CASSPTTGGWQPQHF. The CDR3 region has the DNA TGTGCCAGCAGTCCAACGACAGGGGGCTGGCAGCCCCAGCATTTT.

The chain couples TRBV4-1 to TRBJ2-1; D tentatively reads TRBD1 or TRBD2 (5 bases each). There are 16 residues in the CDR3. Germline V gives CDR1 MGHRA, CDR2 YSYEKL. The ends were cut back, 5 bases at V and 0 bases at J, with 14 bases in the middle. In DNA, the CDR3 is TGCGCCAGCAGCGTCCGGGACCCGAGCTCCTACAATGAGCAGTTCTTC. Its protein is CASSVRDPSSYNEQFF.

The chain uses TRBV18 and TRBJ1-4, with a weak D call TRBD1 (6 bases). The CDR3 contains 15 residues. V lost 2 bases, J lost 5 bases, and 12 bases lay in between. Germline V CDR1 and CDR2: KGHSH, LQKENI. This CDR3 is CASSPDQGLNEKLFF. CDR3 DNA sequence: TGTGCCAGCTCACCAGACCAGGGGCTGAATGAAAAACTGTTTTTT.

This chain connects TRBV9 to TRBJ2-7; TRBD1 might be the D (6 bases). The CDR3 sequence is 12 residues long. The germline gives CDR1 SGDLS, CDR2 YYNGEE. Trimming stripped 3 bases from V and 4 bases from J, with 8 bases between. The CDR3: CASSATGYEQYF. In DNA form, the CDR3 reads TGTGCCAGCAGCGCGACAGGATACGAGCAGTACTTC.

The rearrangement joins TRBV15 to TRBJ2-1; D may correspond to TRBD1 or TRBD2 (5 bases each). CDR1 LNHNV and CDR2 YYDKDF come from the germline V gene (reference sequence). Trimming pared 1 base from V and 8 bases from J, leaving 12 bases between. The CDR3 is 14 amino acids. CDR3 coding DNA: TGTGCCACCAGCAGAGTTGGGGGTGGATATGAGCAGTTCTTC. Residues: CATSRVGGGYEQFF.

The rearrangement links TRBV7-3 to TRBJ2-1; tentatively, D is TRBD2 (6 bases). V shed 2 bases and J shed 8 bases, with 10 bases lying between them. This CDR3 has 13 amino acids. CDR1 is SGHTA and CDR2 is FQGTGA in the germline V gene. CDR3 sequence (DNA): TGTGCCAGCAGCTTAGGAGGGTTGGATGAGCAGTTCTTC. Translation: CASSLGGLDEQFF.

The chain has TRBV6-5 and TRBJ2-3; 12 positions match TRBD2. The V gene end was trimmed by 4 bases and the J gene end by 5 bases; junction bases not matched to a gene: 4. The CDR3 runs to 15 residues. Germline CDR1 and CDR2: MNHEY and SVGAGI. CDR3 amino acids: CASSWTSGKRDTQYF. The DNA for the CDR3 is TGTGCCAGCAGTTGGACTAGCGGGAAGAGAGATACGCAGTATTTT.